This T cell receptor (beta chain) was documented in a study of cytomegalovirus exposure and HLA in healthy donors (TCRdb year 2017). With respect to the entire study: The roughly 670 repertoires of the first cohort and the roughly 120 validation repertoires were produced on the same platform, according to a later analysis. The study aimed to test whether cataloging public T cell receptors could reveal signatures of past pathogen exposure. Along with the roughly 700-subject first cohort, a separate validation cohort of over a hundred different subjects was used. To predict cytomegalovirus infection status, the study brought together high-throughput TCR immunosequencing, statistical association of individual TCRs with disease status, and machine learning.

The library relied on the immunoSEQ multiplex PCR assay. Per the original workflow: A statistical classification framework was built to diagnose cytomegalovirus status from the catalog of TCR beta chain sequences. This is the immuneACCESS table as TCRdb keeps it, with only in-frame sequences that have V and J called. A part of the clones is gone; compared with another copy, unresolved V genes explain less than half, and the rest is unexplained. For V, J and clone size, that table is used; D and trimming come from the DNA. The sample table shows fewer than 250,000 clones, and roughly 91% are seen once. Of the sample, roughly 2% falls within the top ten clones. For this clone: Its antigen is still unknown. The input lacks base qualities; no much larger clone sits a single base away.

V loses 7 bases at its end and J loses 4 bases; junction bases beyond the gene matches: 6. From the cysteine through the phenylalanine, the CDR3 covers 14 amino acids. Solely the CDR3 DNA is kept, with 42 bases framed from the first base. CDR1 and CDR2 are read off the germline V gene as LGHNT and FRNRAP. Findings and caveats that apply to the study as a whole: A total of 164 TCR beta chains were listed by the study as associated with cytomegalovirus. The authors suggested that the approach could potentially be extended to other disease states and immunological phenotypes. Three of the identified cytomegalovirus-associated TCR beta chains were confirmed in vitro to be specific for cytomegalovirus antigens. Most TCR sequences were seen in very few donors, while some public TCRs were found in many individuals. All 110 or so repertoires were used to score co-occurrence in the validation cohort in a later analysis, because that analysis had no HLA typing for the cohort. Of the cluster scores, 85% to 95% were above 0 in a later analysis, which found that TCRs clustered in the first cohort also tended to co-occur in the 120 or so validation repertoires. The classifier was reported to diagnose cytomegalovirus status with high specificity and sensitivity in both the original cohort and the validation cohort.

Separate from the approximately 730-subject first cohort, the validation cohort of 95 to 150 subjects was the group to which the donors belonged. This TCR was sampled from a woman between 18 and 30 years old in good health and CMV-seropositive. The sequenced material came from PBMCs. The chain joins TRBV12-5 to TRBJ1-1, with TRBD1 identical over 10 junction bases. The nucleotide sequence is TGTGCTAGTGAACCGGGACAGGGGTTCACTGAAGCTTTCTTT. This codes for CASEPGQGFTEAFF.